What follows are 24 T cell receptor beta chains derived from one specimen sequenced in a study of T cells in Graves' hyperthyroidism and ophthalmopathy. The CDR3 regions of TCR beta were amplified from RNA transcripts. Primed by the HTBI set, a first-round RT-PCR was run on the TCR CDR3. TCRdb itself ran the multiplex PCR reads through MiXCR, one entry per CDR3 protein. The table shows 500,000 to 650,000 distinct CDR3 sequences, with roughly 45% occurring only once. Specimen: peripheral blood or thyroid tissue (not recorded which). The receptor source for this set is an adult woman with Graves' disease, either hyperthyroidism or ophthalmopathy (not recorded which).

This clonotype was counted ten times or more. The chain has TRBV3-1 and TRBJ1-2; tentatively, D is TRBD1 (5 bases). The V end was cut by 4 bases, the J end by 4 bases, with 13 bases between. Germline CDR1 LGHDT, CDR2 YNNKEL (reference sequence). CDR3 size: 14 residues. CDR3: CASSPPGLGYGYTF. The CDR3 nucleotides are TGTGCCAGCAGCCCGCCAGGGTTAGGCTATGGCTACACCTTC.

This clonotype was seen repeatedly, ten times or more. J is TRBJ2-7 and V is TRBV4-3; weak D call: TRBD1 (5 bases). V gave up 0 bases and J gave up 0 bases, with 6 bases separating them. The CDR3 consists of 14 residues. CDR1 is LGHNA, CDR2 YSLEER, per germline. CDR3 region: CASSQEQGSYEQYF. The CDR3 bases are TGCGCCAGCAGCCAAGAGCAGGGCTCCTACGAGCAGTACTTC.

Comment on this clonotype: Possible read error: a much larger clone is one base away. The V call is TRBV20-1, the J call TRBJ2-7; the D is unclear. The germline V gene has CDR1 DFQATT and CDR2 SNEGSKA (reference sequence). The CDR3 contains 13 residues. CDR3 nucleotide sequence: TGCAGTGCTAGAGGAAGAAACTCCTACGAGCGGTACTTC. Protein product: CSARGRNSYERYF.

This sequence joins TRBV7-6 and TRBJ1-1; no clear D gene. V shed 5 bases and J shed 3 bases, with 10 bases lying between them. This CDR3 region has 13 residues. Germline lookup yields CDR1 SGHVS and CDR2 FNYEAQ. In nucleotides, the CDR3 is TGTGCCAGCAGCCTCCGCCAGCACACTGAAGCTTTCTTT. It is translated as CASSLRQHTEAFF.

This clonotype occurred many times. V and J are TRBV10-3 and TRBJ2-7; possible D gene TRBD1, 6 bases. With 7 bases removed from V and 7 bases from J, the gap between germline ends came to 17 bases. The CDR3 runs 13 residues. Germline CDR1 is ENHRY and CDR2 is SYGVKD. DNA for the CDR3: TGTGCCATCAACCCAGGGGCGGGTAAAGAGCAGTACTTC. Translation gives CAINPGAGKEQYF.

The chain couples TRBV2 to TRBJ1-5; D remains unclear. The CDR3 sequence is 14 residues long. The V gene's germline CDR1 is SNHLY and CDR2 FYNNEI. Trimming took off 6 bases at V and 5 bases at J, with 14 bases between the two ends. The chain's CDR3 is CASRGGFGDQPQHF. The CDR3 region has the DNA TGTGCCAGCAGGGGAGGATTTGGAGATCAGCCCCAGCATTTT.

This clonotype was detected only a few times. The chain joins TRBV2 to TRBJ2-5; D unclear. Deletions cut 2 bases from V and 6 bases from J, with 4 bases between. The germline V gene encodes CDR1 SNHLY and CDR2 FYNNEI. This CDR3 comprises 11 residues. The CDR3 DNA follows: TGTGCCAGCAGTGAACTGAAGACCCAGTACTTC. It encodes CASSELKTQYF.

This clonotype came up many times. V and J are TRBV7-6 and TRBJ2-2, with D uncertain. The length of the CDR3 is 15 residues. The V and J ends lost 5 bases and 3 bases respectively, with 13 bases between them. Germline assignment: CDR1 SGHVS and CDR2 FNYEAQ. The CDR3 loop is CASSRENMDTGELFF. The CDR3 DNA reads TGTGCCAGCAGCCGAGAGAATATGGACACCGGGGAGCTGTTTTTT.

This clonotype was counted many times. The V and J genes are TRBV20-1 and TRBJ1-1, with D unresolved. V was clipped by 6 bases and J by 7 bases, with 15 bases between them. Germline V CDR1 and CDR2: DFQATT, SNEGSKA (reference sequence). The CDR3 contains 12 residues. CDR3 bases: TGCAGTGCAACTCAGGACGGACTTGAAGCTTTCTTT. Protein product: CSATQDGLEAFF.

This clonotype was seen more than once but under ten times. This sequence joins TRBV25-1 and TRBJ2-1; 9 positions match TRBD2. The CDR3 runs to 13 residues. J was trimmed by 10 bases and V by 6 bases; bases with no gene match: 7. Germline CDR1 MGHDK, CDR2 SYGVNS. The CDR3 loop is CASRTSGDQEQFF. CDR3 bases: TGTGCCAGCAGGACTAGCGGTGATCAAGAGCAGTTCTTC.

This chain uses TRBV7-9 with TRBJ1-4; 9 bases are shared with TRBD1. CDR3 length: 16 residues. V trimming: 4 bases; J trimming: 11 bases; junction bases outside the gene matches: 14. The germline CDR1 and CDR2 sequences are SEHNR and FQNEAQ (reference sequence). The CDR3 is CASSSPTGTGINKLFF. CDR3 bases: TGTGCCAGCAGCTCACCTACCGGGACAGGGATCAACAAACTGTTTTTT.

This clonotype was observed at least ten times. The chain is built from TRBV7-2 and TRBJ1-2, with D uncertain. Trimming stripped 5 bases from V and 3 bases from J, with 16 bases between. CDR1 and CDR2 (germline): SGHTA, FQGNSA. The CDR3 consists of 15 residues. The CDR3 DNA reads TGTGCCAGCAGCGCCGGAGCGGGAGGGCACTATGGCTACACCTTC. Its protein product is CASSAGAGGHYGYTF.

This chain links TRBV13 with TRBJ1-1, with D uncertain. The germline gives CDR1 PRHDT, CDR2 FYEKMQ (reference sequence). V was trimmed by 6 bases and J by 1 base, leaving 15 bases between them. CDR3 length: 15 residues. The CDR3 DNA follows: TGTGCCAGCAGTTCCCACGGACGGGAGAACACTGAAGCTTTCTTT. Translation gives CASSSHGRENTEAFF.

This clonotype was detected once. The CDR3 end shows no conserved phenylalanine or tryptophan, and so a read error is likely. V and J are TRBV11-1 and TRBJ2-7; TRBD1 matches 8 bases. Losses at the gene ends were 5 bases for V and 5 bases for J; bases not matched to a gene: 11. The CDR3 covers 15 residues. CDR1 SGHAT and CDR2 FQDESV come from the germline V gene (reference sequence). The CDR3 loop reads CASSLAQGASDEQYL. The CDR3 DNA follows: TGTGCCAGCAGCCTTGCCCAGGGGGCAAGCGACGAGCAGTACCTC.

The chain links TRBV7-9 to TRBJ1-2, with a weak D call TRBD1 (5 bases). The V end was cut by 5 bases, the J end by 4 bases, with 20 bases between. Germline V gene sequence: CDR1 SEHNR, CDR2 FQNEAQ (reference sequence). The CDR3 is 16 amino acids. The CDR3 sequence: CASSRDLKGSIYGYTF. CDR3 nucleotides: TGTGCCAGCAGCCGCGATTTGAAGGGGTCAATCTATGGCTACACCTTC. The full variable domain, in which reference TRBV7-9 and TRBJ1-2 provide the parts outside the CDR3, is DTGVSQNPRHKITKRGQNVTFRCDPISEHNRLYWYRQTLGQGPEFLTYFQNEAQLEKSRLLSDRFSAERPKGSFSTLEIQRTEQGDSAMYLCASSRDLKGSIYGYTFGSGTRLTVV.

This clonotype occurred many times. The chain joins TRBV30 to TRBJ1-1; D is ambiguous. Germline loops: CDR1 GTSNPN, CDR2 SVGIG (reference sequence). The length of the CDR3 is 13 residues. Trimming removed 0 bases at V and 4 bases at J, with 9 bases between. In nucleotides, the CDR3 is TGTGCCTGGAGTGTGATGGGAGGCACTGAAGCTTTCTTT. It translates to CAWSVMGGTEAFF. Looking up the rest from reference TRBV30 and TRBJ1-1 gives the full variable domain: SQTIHQWPATLVQPVGSPLSLECTVEGTSNPNLYWYRQAAGRGLQLLFYSVGIGQISSEVPQNLSASRPQDRQFILSSKKLLLSDSGFYLCAWSVMGGTEAFFGQGTRLTVV.

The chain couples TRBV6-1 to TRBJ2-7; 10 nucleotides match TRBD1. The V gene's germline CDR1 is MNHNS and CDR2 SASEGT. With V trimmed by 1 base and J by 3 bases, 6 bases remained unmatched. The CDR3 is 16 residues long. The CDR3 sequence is CASSEDRDRGHYEQYF. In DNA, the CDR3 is TGTGCCAGCAGTGAAGATCGGGACAGGGGCCACTACGAGCAGTACTTC.

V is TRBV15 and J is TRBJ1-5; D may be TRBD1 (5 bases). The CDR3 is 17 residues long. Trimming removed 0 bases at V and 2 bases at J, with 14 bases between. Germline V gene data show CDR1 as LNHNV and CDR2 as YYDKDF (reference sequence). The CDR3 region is CATSREISRARNQPQHF. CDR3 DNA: TGTGCCACCAGCAGAGAAATAAGCAGGGCTCGCAATCAGCCCCAGCATTTT. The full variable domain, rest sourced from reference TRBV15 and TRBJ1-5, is DAMVIQNPRYQVTQFGKPVTLSCSQTLNHNVMYWYQQKSSQAPKLLFHYYDKDFNNEADTPDNFQSRRPNTSFCFLDIRSPGLGDTAMYLCATSREISRARNQPQHFGDGTRLSIL.

The CDR3 loop is CASSARIGETQYF. CDR3 coding DNA: TGTGCCAGCAGCGCACGAATAGGGGAGACCCAGTACTTC. This chain links TRBV7-3 with TRBJ2-5, with unresolved D. The V gene lost 5 bases and the J gene lost 5 bases, with 12 bases spanning the gap. Germline V gene data show CDR1 as SGHTA and CDR2 as FQGTGA. The CDR3 contains 13 residues.

CDR3 nucleotide sequence: TGCGCCAGCAGCTTGGGGACAGGCTTAGACGCTTTCTTT. Its translation: CASSLGTGLDAFF. V gene TRBV5-1 combines with J gene TRBJ1-1; 7 bases fit TRBD1. Germline CDR1 SGHRS, CDR2 YFSETQ. CDR3 length equals 13 residues. Trimming cost V 0 bases and J 11 bases; bases outside gene matches: 7.

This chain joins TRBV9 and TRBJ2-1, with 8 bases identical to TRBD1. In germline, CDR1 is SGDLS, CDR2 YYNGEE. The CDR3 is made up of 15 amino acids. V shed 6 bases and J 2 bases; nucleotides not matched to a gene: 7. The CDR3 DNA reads TGTGCCAGCACTCGGACAGGGAATCCCTACAATGAGCAGTTCTTC. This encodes CASTRTGNPYNEQFF.

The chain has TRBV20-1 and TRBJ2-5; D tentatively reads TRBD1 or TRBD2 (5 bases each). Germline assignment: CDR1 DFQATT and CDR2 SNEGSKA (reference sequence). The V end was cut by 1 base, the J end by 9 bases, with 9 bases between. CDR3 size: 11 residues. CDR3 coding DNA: TGCAGTGCTAGAGGCTGGGGGTCCCAGTACTTC. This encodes CSARGWGSQYF.

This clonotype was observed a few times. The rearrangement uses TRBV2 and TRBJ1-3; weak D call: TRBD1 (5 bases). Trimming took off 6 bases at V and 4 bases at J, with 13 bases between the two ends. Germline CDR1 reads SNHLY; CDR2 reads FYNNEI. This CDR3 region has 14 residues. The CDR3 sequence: CASRPQAVGNTIYF. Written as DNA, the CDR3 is TGTGCCAGCAGACCACAGGCCGTAGGAAACACCATATATTTT.

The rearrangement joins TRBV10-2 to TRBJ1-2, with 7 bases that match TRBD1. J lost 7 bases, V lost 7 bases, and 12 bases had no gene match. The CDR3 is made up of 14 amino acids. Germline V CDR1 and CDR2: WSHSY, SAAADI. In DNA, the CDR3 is TGCGCCAGCACTCGACAGGGTGGACCGGGTGGCTACACCTTC. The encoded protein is CASTRQGGPGGYTF.